The present TCR beta chain was sequenced within a study of human thymus T cells. Trimming removed 0 bases from V and 2 bases from J, with 2 bases in between. The CDR3 runs to 12 residues. Germline CDR1 and CDR2: LGHNA and YSLEER. TCRdb keeps only in-frame clones here, not all; method: immunoSEQ multiplex PCR. The repertoire holds some 44,000 clones, about 95% seen once, with around 0.2% in the top ten. This receptor was obtained from a girl under three years old with a congenital heart defect but otherwise immunologically healthy. Sample: blood. This rearrangement joins TRBV4-3 to TRBJ2-7; D uncertain. CDR3 region: CASSQDTYEQYF. As DNA, the CDR3 is TGCGCCAGCAGCCAAGACACCTACGAGCAGTACTTC.